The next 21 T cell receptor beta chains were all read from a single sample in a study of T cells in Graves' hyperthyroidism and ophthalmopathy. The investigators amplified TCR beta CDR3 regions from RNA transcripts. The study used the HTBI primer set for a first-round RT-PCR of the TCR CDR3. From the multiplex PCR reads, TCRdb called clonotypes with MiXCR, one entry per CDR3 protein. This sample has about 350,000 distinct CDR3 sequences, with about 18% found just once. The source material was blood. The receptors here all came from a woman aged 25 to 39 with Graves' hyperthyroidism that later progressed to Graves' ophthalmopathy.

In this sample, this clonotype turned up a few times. The CDR3 region has the DNA TGTGCCAGCAGTTTAGGAGATCGGTATGGGACAGCTCTCACAGATACGCAGTATTTT. This encodes CASSLGDRYGTALTDTQYF. This chain links TRBV6-5 with TRBJ2-3, with TRBD1 identical over 7 bases. This CDR3 has 19 amino acids. V gave up 4 bases and J gave up 2 bases; unmatched junction bases: 18. Germline V CDR1 and CDR2: MNHEY, SVGAGI.

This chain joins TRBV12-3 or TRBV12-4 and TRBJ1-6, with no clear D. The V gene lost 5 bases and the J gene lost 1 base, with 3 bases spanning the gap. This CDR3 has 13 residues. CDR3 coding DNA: TGTGCCAGCAGTGGGTCCTATAATTCACCCCTCCACTTT. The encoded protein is CASSGSYNSPLHF.

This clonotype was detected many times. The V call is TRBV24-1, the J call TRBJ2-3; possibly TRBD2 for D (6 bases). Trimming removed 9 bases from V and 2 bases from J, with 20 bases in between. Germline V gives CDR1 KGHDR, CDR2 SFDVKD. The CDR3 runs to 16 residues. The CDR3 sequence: CATHPGARGVTDTQYF. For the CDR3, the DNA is TGTGCCACCCACCCGGGAGCGCGAGGCGTCACAGATACGCAGTATTTT.

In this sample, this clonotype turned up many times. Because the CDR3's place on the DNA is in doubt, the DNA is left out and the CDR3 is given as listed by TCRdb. CDR3 region: CASSTSTVSDTQYF. V is TRBV12-3 or TRBV12-4 and J is TRBJ2-3; the tabulated D call, TRBD1, remains unverified against the DNA. The CDR3 is 14 residues long, counting both termini.

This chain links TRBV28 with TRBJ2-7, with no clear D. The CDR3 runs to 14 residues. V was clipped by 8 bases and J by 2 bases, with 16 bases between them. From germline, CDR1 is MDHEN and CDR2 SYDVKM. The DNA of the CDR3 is TGTGCCAGCGCGACCGGCCAACCCCCCTACGAGCAGTACTTC. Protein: CASATGQPPYEQYF.

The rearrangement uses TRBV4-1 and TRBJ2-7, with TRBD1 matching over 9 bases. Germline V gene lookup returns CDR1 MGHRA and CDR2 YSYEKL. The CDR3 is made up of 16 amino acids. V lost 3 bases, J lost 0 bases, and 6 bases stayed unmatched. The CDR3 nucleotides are TGCGCCAGCAGCCACGCCGGGACAGGGAGCTCCTACGAGCAGTACTTC. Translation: CASSHAGTGSSYEQYF.

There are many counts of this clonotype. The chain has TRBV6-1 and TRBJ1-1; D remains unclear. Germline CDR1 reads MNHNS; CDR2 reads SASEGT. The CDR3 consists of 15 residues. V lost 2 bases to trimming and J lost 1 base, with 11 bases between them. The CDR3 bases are TGTGCCAGCAGTGAATATCTATCGGGGAACACTGAAGCTTTCTTT. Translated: CASSEYLSGNTEAFF.

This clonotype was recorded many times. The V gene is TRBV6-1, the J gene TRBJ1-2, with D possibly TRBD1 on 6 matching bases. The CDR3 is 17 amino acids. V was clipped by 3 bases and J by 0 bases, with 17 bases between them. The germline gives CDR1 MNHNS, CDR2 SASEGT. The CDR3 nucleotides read TGTGCCAGCAGTGACCCGGGACACTTGGGCCCTAACTATGGCTACACCTTC. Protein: CASSDPGHLGPNYGYTF.

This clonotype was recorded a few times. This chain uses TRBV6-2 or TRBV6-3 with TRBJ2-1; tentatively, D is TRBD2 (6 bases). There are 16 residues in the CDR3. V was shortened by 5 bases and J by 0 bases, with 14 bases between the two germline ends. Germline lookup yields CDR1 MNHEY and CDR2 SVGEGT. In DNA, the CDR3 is TGTGCCAGCAGTCCTATAGCGGATAGCTCCTACAATGAGCAGTTCTTC. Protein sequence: CASSPIADSSYNEQFF.

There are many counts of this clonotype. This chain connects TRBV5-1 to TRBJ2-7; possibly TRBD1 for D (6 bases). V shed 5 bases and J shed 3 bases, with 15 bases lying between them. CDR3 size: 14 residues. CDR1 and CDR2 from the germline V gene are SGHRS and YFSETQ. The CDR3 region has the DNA TGCGCCAGCAGTAACGGACAGATTAGCTACGAGCAGTACTTC. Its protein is CASSNGQISYEQYF.

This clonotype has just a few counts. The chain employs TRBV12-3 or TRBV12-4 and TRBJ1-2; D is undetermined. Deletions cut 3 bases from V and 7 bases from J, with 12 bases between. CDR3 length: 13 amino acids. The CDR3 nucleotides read TGTGCCAGCAGTTTGGAACAGTTAAGTGGCTACACCTTC. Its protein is CASSLEQLSGYTF.

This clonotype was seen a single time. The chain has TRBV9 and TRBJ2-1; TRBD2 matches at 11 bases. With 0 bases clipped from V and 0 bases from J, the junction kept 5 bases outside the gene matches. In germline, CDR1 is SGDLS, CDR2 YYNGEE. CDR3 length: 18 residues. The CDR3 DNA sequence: TGTGCCAGCAGCGTAGTGGGACTAGCGGTTAGCTCCTACAATGAGCAGTTCTTC. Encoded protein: CASSVVGLAVSSYNEQFF.

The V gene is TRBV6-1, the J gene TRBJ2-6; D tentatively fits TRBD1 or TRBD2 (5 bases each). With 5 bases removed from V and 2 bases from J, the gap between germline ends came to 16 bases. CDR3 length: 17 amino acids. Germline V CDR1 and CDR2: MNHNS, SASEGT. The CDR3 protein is CASSRHVGVTGANVLTF. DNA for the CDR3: TGTGCCAGCAGTCGTCATGTGGGGGTAACTGGGGCCAACGTCCTGACTTTC.

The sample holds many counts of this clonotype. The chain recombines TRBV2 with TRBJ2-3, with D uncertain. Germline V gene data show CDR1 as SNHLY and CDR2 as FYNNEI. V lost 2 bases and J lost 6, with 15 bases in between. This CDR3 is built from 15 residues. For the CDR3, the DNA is TGTGCCAGCAGTGAATGGTCTACCGGTGGGGATACGCAGTATTTT. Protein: CASSEWSTGGDTQYF.

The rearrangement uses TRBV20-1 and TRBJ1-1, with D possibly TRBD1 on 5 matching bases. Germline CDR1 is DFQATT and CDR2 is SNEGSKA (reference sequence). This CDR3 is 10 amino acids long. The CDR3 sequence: CRMMGLEAFF. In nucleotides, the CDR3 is TGCAGAATGATGGGGCTTGAAGCTTTCTTT.

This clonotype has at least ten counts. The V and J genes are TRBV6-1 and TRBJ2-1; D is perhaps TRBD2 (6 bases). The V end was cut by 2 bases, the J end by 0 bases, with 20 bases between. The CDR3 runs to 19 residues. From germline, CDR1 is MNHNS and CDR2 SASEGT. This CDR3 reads CASSEFSGSSVTSYNEQFF. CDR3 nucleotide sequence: TGTGCCAGCAGTGAATTCAGTGGTTCTAGCGTTACCTCCTACAATGAGCAGTTCTTC.

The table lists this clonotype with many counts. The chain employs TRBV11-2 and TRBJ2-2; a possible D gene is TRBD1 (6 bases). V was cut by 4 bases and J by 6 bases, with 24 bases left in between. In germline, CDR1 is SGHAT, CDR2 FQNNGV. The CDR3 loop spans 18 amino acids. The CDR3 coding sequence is TGTGCCAGCAGCTCAACAGGGTTGTCCGGAAATTTGGCCGGGGAGCTGTTTTTT. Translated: CASSSTGLSGNLAGELFF.

As DNA, the CDR3 is TGTGCCAGCAGCTTATCTACAGGGGGCAGGTCTGGAAACACCATATATTTT. Protein product: CASSLSTGGRSGNTIYF. The V and J genes are TRBV13 and TRBJ1-3; TRBD1 agrees at 9 bases. J was trimmed by 1 base and V by 2 bases; bases with no gene match: 6. CDR3 size: 17 residues. Looked up from germline, CDR1 is PRHDT and CDR2 is FYEKMQ (reference sequence).

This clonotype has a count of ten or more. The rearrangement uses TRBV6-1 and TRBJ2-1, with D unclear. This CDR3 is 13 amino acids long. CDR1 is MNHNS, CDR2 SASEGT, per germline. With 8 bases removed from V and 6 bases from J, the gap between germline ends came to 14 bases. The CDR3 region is CASLVRTSNEQFF. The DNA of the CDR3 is TGTGCCAGCCTAGTCAGGACGAGCAATGAGCAGTTCTTC.

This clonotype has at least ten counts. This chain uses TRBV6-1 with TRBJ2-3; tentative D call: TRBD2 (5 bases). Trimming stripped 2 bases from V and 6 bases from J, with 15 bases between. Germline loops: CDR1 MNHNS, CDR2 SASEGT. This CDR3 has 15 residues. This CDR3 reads CASSEYRGWSDTQYF. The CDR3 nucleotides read TGTGCCAGCAGTGAATATCGGGGTTGGTCGGATACGCAGTATTTT.

CDR3 DNA sequence: TGTGCCAGCAGTCCAAACCATCCGGCACTAGCCAAAAACATTCAGTACTTC. This translates into CASSPNHPALAKNIQYF. V and J are TRBV28 and TRBJ2-4; D gene uncertain. Germline values: CDR1 MDHEN, CDR2 SYDVKM. This CDR3 has 17 residues. The germline V and J ends were trimmed by 5 bases and 0 bases, with 17 bases remaining between them.